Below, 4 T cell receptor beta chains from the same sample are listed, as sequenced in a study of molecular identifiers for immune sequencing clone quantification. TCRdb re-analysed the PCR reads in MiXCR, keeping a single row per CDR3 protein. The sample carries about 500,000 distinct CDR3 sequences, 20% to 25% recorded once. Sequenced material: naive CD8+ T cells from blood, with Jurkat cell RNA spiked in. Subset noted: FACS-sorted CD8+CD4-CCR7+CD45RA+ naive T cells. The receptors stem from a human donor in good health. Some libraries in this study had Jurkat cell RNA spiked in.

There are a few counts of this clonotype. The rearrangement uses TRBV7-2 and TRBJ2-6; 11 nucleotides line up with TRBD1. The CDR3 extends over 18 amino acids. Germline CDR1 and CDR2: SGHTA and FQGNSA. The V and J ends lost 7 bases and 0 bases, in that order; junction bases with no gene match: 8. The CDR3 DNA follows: TGTGCCAGCACCCGAGTTGGGACAGGGGGCTCTGGGGCCAACGTCCTGACTTTC. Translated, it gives CASTRVGTGGSGANVLTF.

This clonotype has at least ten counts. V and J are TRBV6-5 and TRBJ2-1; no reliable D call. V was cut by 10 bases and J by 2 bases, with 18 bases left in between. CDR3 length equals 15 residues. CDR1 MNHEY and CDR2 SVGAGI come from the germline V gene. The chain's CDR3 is CATSVGRPPYNEQFF. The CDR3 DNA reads TGTGCCACCTCCGTTGGGCGTCCACCCTACAATGAGCAGTTCTTC.

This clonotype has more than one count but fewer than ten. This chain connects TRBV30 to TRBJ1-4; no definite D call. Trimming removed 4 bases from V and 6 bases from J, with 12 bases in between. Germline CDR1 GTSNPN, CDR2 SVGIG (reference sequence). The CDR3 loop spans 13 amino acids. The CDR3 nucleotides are TGTGCCTGGATGGACCTTAGGGATGAAAAACTGTTTTTT. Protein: CAWMDLRDEKLFF.

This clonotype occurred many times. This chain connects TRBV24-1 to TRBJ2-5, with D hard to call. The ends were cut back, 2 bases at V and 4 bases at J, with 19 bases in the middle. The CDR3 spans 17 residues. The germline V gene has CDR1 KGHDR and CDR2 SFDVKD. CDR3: CATSDSAANEVLETQYF. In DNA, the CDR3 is TGTGCCACCAGTGATTCCGCGGCTAATGAGGTCCTAGAGACCCAGTACTTC.